Each of the 9 T cell receptor beta chains below was sequenced from the same sample in a study of blood T cell repertoires in COVID-19. Some clones are missing from TCRdb's copy, which holds only in-frame ones; the method was immunoSEQ multiplex PCR. The table has fewer than 25,000 clones, 65% to 90% seen once; the top ten hold roughly 19%. The sequenced sample was peripheral blood. Receptor source: a human donor with acute or convalescent COVID-19. The donor label of this sample is uncertain.

The chain recombines TRBV19 with TRBJ1-1; D gene unclear. The CDR3 loop spans 15 amino acids. With 7 bases removed from V and 6 bases from J, the gap between germline ends came to 21 bases. CDR1 is LNHDA, CDR2 SQIVND, per germline (reference sequence). The CDR3 sequence is CASTAVAATVAEAFF. The CDR3 DNA follows: TGTGCCAGTACCGCGGTTGCGGCGACGGTCGCTGAAGCTTTCTTT.

CDR3 DNA: TGTGCCAGCAGGCCTTCTGGAGGGACAGAGACCCAGTACTTC. This translates into CASRPSGGTETQYF. The rearrangement links TRBV6-5 to TRBJ2-5; D may be TRBD2 (6 bases). V dropped 6 bases and J dropped 4 bases, with 15 bases sitting between them. The germline V gene has CDR1 MNHEY and CDR2 SVGAGI. The CDR3 has 14 residues.

The CDR3 coding sequence is TGTGCCAGCAGCCCTGGACAGGGGCCAGATACGCAGTATTTT. Its translation: CASSPGQGPDTQYF. V gene TRBV7-2 combines with J gene TRBJ2-3; 9 bases line up with TRBD1. CDR3 size: 14 residues. Germline lookup yields CDR1 SGHTA and CDR2 FQGNSA. With V trimmed by 5 bases and J by 4 bases, 4 bases remained unmatched.

The chain is built from TRBV19 and TRBJ2-7, with TRBD1 identical over 8 bases. The germline CDR1 and CDR2 sequences are LNHDA and SQIVND (reference sequence). This CDR3 comprises 17 residues. With 2 bases clipped from V and 1 base from J, the junction kept 10 bases outside the gene matches. The CDR3 spells CASSIRQGLSESYEQYF. DNA for the CDR3: TGTGCCAGTAGTATAAGACAGGGGTTAAGTGAATCCTACGAGCAGTACTTC.

The chain couples TRBV6-2 or TRBV6-3 to TRBJ1-6; 12 bases align to TRBD1. J lost 6 bases, V lost 0 bases, and 0 bases had no gene match. The CDR3 totals 16 residues. The germline V gene has CDR1 MNHEY and CDR2 SVGEGT. This CDR3 reads CASSYSGQGANSPLHF. DNA for the CDR3: TGTGCCAGCAGTTACTCGGGACAGGGGGCTAATTCACCCCTCCACTTT.

The chain carries TRBV10-3 and TRBJ1-4; D possibly corresponds to TRBD1 (6 bases). Trimming cost V 3 bases and J 7 bases, with 6 bases left between them. The CDR3 runs to 12 residues. The germline gives CDR1 ENHRY, CDR2 SYGVKD. Here the CDR3 DNA reads TGTGCCATCAGTGACAGGGGTGAAAAACTGTTTTTT. It specifies CAISDRGEKLFF.

The chain carries TRBV7-2 and TRBJ2-7; possible D gene TRBD1, 6 bases. CDR1 and CDR2 from the germline V gene are SGHTA and FQGNSA. Trimming took off 5 bases at V and 1 base at J, with 15 bases between the two ends. The CDR3 is 15 amino acids. The CDR3 coding sequence is TGTGCCAGCAGCCCAGCCCTACAGGGATCCTACGAGCAGTACTTC. Its protein product is CASSPALQGSYEQYF.

The gene calls are TRBV6-2 or TRBV6-3 and TRBJ2-1; D call uncertain. The CDR3 has 13 amino acids. Germline V gene lookup returns CDR1 MNHEY and CDR2 SVGEGT. Trimming cost V 5 bases and J 0 bases, with 5 bases left between them. In nucleotides, the CDR3 is TGTGCCAGCAGTCTCAGCTCCTACAATGAGCAGTTCTTC. Protein sequence: CASSLSSYNEQFF.

This chain uses TRBV7-8 with TRBJ2-1; 9 bases are a match to TRBD2. V lost 4 bases, J lost 10 bases, and 8 bases stayed unmatched. This CDR3 has 14 residues. The germline V gene encodes CDR1 SGHVS and CDR2 FQNEAQ. The CDR3 here is CASSSSGTSSEQFF. The CDR3 nucleotides read TGTGCCAGCAGCTCCTCCGGGACTAGCAGCGAGCAGTTCTTC.